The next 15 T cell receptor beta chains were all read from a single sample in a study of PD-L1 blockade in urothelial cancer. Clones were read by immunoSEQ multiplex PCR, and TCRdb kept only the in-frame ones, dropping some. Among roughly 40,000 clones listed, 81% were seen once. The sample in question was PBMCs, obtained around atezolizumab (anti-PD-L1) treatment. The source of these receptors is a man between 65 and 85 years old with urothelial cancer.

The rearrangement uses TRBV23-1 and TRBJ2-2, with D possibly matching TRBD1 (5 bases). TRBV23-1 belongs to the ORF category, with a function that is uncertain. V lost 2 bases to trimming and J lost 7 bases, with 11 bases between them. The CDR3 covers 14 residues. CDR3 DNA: TGCGCCAGCAGTCAAAACATCCAGGGCGGGGAGCTGTTTTTT. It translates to CASSQNIQGGELFF.

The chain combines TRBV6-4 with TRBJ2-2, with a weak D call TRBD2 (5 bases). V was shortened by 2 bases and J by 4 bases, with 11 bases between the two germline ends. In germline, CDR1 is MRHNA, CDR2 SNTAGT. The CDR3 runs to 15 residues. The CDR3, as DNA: TGTGCCAGCAGTGACCGTCCGGGGAGCACCGGGGAGCTGTTTTTT. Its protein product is CASSDRPGSTGELFF.

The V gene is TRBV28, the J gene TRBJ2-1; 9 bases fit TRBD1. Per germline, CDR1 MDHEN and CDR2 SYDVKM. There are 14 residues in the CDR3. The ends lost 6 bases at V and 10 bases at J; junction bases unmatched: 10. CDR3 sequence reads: CASRDWDRDSEQFF. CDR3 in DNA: TGTGCCAGCAGAGACTGGGACAGGGACAGCGAGCAGTTCTTC.

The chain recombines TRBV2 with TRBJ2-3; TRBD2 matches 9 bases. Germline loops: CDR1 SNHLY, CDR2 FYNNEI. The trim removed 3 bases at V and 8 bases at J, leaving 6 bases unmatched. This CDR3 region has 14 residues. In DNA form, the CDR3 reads TGTGCCAGCAGTGAGGGGCGGGAGGGCCGTACGCAGTATTTT. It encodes CASSEGREGRTQYF.

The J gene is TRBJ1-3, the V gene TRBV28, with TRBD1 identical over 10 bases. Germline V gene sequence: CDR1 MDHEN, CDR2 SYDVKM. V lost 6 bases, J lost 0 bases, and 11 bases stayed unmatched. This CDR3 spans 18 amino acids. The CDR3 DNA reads TGTGCCAGCAGGGGACGGACAGGGGGGATGATCTCTGGAAACACCATATATTTT. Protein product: CASRGRTGGMISGNTIYF.

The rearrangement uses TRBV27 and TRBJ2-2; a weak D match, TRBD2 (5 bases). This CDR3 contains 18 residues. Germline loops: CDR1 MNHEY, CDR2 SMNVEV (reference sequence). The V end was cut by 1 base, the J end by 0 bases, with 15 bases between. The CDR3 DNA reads TGTGCCAGCAGTTTATTTACGGGCCCAGCGGCGAACACCGGGGAGCTGTTTTTT. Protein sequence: CASSLFTGPAANTGELFF.

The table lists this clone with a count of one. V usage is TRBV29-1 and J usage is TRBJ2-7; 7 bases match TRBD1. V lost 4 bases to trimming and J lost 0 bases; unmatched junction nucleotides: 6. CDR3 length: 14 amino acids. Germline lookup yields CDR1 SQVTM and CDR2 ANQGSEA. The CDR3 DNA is TGCAGCGTTGGCAGGGCAGGGGGCTCCTACGAGCAGTACTTC. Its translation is CSVGRAGGSYEQYF.

The CDR3, as DNA: TGCAGCGTTGGAGATCCTTCCTACGAGCAGTACTTC. The encoded protein is CSVGDPSYEQYF. This chain joins TRBV29-1 and TRBJ2-7; D ambiguous. Trimming removed 4 bases from V and 1 base from J, with 8 bases in between. Germline V CDR1 and CDR2: SQVTM, ANQGSEA. The CDR3 consists of 12 residues.

CDR3 nucleotides: TGCGCCAGCAGCCAATCACTGCAGGTGGTAACTAACTATGGCTACACCTTC. Protein: CASSQSLQVVTNYGYTF. The chain joins TRBV4-1 to TRBJ1-2; no firm D call. This CDR3 is built from 17 residues. The germline gives CDR1 MGHRA, CDR2 YSYEKL. Trimming took 2 bases from V and 0 from J, leaving 16 bases between them.

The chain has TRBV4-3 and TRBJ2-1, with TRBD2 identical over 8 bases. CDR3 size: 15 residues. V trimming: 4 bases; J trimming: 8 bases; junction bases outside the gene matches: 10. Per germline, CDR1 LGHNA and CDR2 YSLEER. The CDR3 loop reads CASSRSSGGIDEQFF. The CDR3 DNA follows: TGCGCCAGCAGCCGGAGTTCGGGAGGGATCGATGAGCAGTTCTTC.

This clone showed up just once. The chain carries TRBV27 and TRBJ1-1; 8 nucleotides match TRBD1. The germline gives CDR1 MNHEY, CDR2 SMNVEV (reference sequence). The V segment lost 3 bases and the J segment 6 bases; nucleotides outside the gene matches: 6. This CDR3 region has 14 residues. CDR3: CASSFLQGGAEAFF. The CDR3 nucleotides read TGTGCCAGCAGTTTCCTACAGGGGGGGGCTGAAGCTTTCTTT.

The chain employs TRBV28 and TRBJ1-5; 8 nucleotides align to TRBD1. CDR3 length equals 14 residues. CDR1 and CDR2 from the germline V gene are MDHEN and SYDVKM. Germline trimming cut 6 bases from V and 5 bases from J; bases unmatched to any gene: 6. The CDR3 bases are TGTGCCAGCAGGACCCGACAGGGGTATCAGCCCCAGCATTTT. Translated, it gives CASRTRQGYQPQHF.

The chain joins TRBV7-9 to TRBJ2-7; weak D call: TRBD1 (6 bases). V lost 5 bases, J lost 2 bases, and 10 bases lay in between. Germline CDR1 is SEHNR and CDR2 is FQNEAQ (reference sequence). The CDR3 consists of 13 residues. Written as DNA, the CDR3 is TGTGCCAGCAGCCCCCAGGGGCCCTACGAGCAGTACTTC. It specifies CASSPQGPYEQYF.

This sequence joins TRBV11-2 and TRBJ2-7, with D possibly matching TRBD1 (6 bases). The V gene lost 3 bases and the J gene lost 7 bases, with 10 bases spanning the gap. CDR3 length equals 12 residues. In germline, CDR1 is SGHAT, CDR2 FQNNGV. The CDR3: CASSFQGQEQYF. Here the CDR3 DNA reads TGTGCCAGCAGCTTCCAGGGGCAGGAGCAGTACTTC.

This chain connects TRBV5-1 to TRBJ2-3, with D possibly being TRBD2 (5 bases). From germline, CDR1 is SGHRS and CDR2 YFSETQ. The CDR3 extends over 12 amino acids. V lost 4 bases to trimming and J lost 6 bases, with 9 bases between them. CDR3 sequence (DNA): TGCGCCAGCAGCCCGGACTCCGATACGCAGTATTTT. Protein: CASSPDSDTQYF.